These 17 T cell receptor beta chains came from one sample sequenced in a study of neurological immune-mediated disorders (dated by TCRdb to the late 2010s). The method behind the library was 5' RACE. These reads were obtained on an Illumina HiSeq 2500. TCRdb itself trimmed the public reads at Q25 with fastp, ran MiXCR and retained productive beta chains. Rows are combined by CDR3 protein, so each entry shows the most common genes and DNA. The sample profile shows fewer than 25,000 distinct CDR3 sequences; less than 15% of them were found once. The ten top clones hold under 15% of the sample. Sequencing input: PBMCs. The receptors shown here come from a woman aged 55-75 years with HTLV-1-associated myelopathy (HAM/TSP).

This clonotype occurred many times. CDR3 residues: CASRLAGVSYNEQFF. The CDR3 DNA follows: TGCGCCAGCAGGTTAGCGGGAGTTTCCTACAATGAGCAGTTCTTC. The chain couples TRBV5-1 to TRBJ2-1; 9 bases are shared with TRBD2. CDR3 length equals 15 residues. Germline CDR1 is SGHRS and CDR2 is YFSETQ. The ends lost 5 bases at V and 1 base at J; junction bases unmatched: 4.

In its sample, this clonotype was seen many times. The rearrangement links TRBV20-1 to TRBJ2-3; no clear D. The germline CDR1 and CDR2 sequences are DFQATT and SNEGSKA (reference sequence). This CDR3 is built from 13 residues. Trimming stripped 1 base from V and 3 bases from J, with 8 bases between. The CDR3 coding sequence is TGCAGTGCTAGAGTAATGTTTACAGATACGCAGTATTTT. Its translation is CSARVMFTDTQYF.

A word on this clonotype: This may arise from a read error, as a much more abundant clone is one base away. The genes are TRBV10-1 and TRBJ2-1, with 8 bases lining up with TRBD2. CDR3 size: 15 residues. The V gene's germline CDR1 is WNHNN and CDR2 SYGVQD (reference sequence). With V trimmed by 5 bases and J by 10 bases, 13 bases remained unmatched. The CDR3 sequence is CASSSSGGRDGEQFF. As DNA, the CDR3 is TGCGCCAGCAGTTCCTCGGGGGGGAGGGACGGGGAGCAGTTCTTC.

This clonotype was seen many times. This chain uses TRBV20-1 with TRBJ1-5, with D unresolved. Germline CDR1 reads DFQATT; CDR2 reads SNEGSKA (reference sequence). V was trimmed by 3 bases and J by 0 bases, leaving 9 bases between them. The CDR3 sequence is 14 residues long. CDR3 sequence: CSASGLLSNQPQHF. In nucleotides, the CDR3 is TGCAGTGCTAGTGGTCTTCTTAGCAATCAGCCCCAGCATTTT.

This clonotype qualifies as medium-sized (0.01 to 0.1%). The J gene is TRBJ1-3, the V gene TRBV5-1; unclear D gene. This CDR3 is built from 13 residues. Germline CDR1 reads SGHRS; CDR2 reads YFSETQ. Trimming left V 0 bases short and J 4 bases short, with 5 bases between. DNA for the CDR3: TGCGCCAGCAGCTTGGACGTAGGAAACACCATATATTTT. As protein: CASSLDVGNTIYF.

This clonotype is categorized as large. The gene calls are TRBV20-1 and TRBJ2-2; weak D call: TRBD1 (6 bases). Trimming took 3 bases from V and 6 from J, leaving 14 bases between them. This CDR3 spans 14 amino acids. Germline V gene sequence: CDR1 DFQATT, CDR2 SNEGSKA (reference sequence). The CDR3 here is CSASSTGRSGELFF. The DNA for the CDR3 is TGCAGTGCTAGTTCTACAGGGCGGTCCGGGGAGCTGTTTTTT.

This clonotype was seen many times. The chain has TRBV20-1 and TRBJ1-3; D ambiguous. This CDR3 contains 13 residues. In germline, CDR1 is DFQATT, CDR2 SNEGSKA (reference sequence). The V gene lost 5 bases and the J gene lost 0 bases, with 8 bases spanning the gap. This CDR3 is CSARPFSGNTIYF. In nucleotides, the CDR3 is TGCAGTGCTCGGCCATTCTCTGGAAACACCATATATTTT.

This clonotype was recorded many times. The V call is TRBV7-2, the J call TRBJ2-1, with a tentative D call TRBD1 (7 bases). The germline gives CDR1 SGHTA, CDR2 FQGNSA. V was pared by 3 bases and J by 4 bases, with 13 bases between. This CDR3 spans 15 amino acids. The CDR3 spells CASSFSAGGYNEQFF. CDR3 sequence (DNA): TGTGCCAGCAGCTTTTCTGCAGGGGGGTACAATGAGCAGTTCTTC.

The chain uses TRBV5-1 and TRBJ1-4; maybe TRBD1 (5 bases). With 3 bases removed from V and 8 bases from J, the gap between germline ends came to 14 bases. Germline CDR1 and CDR2: SGHRS and YFSETQ. The CDR3 contains 14 residues. CDR3 residues: CASSWAGDREKLFF. CDR3 nucleotides: TGCGCCAGCAGCTGGGCCGGGGACCGGGAAAAACTGTTTTTT.

In this sample, this clonotype turned up many times. The genes are TRBV15 and TRBJ2-4; D gene unclear. This CDR3 has 12 amino acids. CDR1 is LNHNV and CDR2 is YYDKDF in the germline V gene (reference sequence). The V end lost 4 bases, the J end lost 16 bases, and 17 bases lay between the germline ends. CDR3 protein: CATSTTSTLKYF. CDR3 nucleotide sequence: TGTGCCACCAGCACGACTTCGACCCTTAAATACTTC.

This clonotype was seen repeatedly, ten times or more. J is TRBJ1-4 and V is TRBV7-9; D is possibly TRBD1 (6 bases). CDR3 length equals 16 residues. V was shortened by 5 bases and J by 8 bases, with 21 bases between the two germline ends. Per germline, CDR1 SEHNR and CDR2 FQNEAQ (reference sequence). CDR3 amino acids: CASSPSSRGLREKLFF. DNA for the CDR3: TGTGCCAGCAGCCCCTCATCGAGGGGGTTGAGGGAAAAACTGTTTTTT.

By proportion, this clonotype is medium-sized. This chain connects TRBV5-6 to TRBJ1-1; no firm D call. V lost 2 bases and J lost 3, with 5 bases in between. The CDR3 extends over 12 amino acids. CDR1 and CDR2 from the germline V gene are SGHDT and YYEEEE. CDR3 bases: TGTGCCAGCAGCTTTTCTCACACTGAAGCTTTCTTT. Amino acid sequence: CASSFSHTEAFF.

This clonotype was seen ten or more times. The CDR3 here is CSARDPRAGGFLGTDTQYF. The CDR3 region has the DNA TGCAGTGCTAGAGATCCGCGGGCGGGGGGGTTCCTTGGCACAGATACGCAGTATTTT. The rearrangement uses TRBV20-1 and TRBJ2-3; 9 bases map to TRBD2. The J segment lost 1 base and the V segment lost 0 bases, leaving 14 bases of the junction unmatched. The CDR3 has 19 amino acids. Germline CDR1 DFQATT, CDR2 SNEGSKA (reference sequence).

This clonotype was detected ten times or more. The gene calls are TRBV5-6 and TRBJ2-4; D is unresolved. Trimming pared 1 base from V and 8 bases from J, leaving 7 bases between. The CDR3 consists of 12 residues. Germline CDR1 is SGHDT and CDR2 is YYEEEE. The CDR3 here is CASSLIKDIQYF. CDR3 DNA: TGTGCCAGCAGCTTGATCAAGGACATTCAGTACTTC.

This clonotype was seen ten or more times. The V and J genes are TRBV6-5 and TRBJ1-2, with TRBD1 identical over 11 bases. The CDR3 has 14 amino acids. Germline V lookup: CDR1 MNHEY, CDR2 SVGAGI. The trim removed 2 bases at V and 10 bases at J, leaving 6 bases unmatched. The CDR3 protein is CASSYIGTGGVYTF. The CDR3 DNA reads TGTGCCAGCAGTTACATTGGGACAGGGGGGGTCTACACCTTC.

The rearrangement joins TRBV4-1 to TRBJ2-7, with 9 bases aligning to TRBD2. From germline, CDR1 is MGHRA and CDR2 YSYEKL. The CDR3 spans 15 residues. V lost 1 base, J lost 5 bases, and 6 bases stayed unmatched. In nucleotides, the CDR3 is TGCGCCAGCAGCCAAGTAGCGGGAGATCTAAACGAGCAGTACTTC. Its protein product is CASSQVAGDLNEQYF.

This clonotype was detected many times. J is TRBJ2-1 and V is TRBV27; 8 nucleotides agree with TRBD2. Unmatched junction bases numbered 3, after V lost 2 bases and J lost 9 bases. Germline CDR1 reads MNHEY; CDR2 reads SMNVEV (reference sequence). This CDR3 contains 13 residues. The CDR3 protein is CASSLRGGTEQFF. The CDR3, as DNA: TGTGCCAGCAGTTTACGCGGGGGGACTGAGCAGTTCTTC.